The rows below give T cell receptor beta chains drawn from one sample of a study of cytomegalovirus exposure and HLA in healthy donors. Generated by immunoSEQ multiplex PCR, the TCRdb table keeps only in-frame clones and is missing some. The table has 100,000 to 140,000 clones, approximately 79% seen once. Material for sequencing was PBMCs. The receptors stem from a man aged 18 to 29 in good health and CMV-seronegative. The conserved cysteine and the conserved F or W are not part of the CDR3 here.

j_gene: TRBJ1-2
v_gene: TRBV27
CDR3aa: ASSPDRGLGYT

j_gene: TRBJ1-5
v_gene: TRBV5-1
CDR3aa: ASSPFGGGSNQPQH

j_gene: TRBJ2-5
v_gene: TRBV7-9
CDR3aa: ASSSLRGSGGTLSETQY

j_gene: TRBJ2-1
v_gene: TRBV11-3
CDR3aa: ASSFRAYNEQF

j_gene: TRBJ2-2
v_gene: TRBV15
CDR3aa: ATSRGLMYTGELF

j_gene: TRBJ1-2
v_gene: TRBV6-1
CDR3aa: ATDRTGRPPAGYT

j_gene: .
v_gene: TRBV23-1
CDR3aa: ASSAGVYEQY

j_gene: TRBJ2-7
v_gene: TRBV19
CDR3aa: ASSPPGQLLYEQY

j_gene: TRBJ2-5
v_gene: TRBV7-8
CDR3aa: ASSLADSRPRQETQY

j_gene: TRBJ2-3
v_gene: TRBV9
CDR3aa: ASSPGTDTQY

j_gene: TRBJ2-1
v_gene: TRBV19
CDR3aa: ASSIDLGTYNEQF

j_gene: TRBJ1-3
v_gene: TRBV10-3
CDR3aa: AISEQESSGNTIY

j_gene: TRBJ2-7
v_gene: TRBV19
CDR3aa: ASTSSSYEQY